Given below is one T cell receptor (beta chain) in context. What it binds is not known. This entry comes from a study of Graves' ophthalmopathy and Graves' hyperthyroidism. For the study at large: A follow-up of 18 months without ophthalmopathy meant that hyperthyroidism was stable. Whole-study findings and limits: The model achieved around 67% sensitivity and 72% to 75% specificity for ophthalmopathy progression. Blood shared most expanded thyroid clonotypes above 0.001 frequency.

Clinical symptoms and serum thyroxine were used for diagnosis; TRAb, thyroid ultrasound and orbital computed tomography were also relied on. The CDR3 is 15 residues long. Trimming stripped 2 bases from V and 2 bases from J, with 13 bases between. CDR1 and CDR2 from the germline V gene are KGHSH and LQKENI. Scientists amplified the TCR beta CDR3 regions from RNA transcripts. A first-round RT-PCR used HTBI primers, followed by a second-round multiplex PCR. Using its own MiXCR run on the multiplex PCR reads, TCRdb lists one record per CDR3 protein. Altogether around 520,000 distinct CDR3 sequences are present, 39% being singletons, with the ten largest covering about 4%.

The clonotype comes from an adult man with Graves' hyperthyroidism. V is TRBV18 and J is TRBJ2-7; tentatively, D is TRBD1 (6 bases). Sequences were obtained from peripheral blood or thyroid tissue (not recorded which). CDR3 in amino acids: CASSPTGFPAYEQYF. In nucleotides, the CDR3 is TGTGCCAGCTCACCAACAGGGTTTCCCGCCTACGAGCAGTACTTC. The full variable domain, with the rest looked up from reference TRBV18 and TRBJ2-7, is NAGVMQNPRHLVRRRGQEARLRCSPMKGHSHVYWYRQLPEEGLKFMVYLQKENIIDESGMPKERFSAEFPKEGPSILRIQQVVRGDSAAYFCASSPTGFPAYEQYFGPGTRLTVT.